This record looks at one TCR beta chain sequence and its context. The data were taken from a study of blood T cell repertoires in COVID-19. Individuals drawn from approximately 26 US areas were roughly 18 to 95 years old. The germline V gene has CDR1 SGHTA and CDR2 FQGNSA. The CDR3 consists of 17 residues. With V trimmed by 1 base and J by 6 bases, 13 bases remained unmatched. Original methodology: Amplification from reference gene primers served as the basis for estimated nucleated cell counts. Data came from immunoSEQ multiplex PCR; TCRdb stores just in-frame clones and leaves some out. V and J calls and clone size are those listed in that table; D and trimming were worked out from the DNA. The table records some 380,000 clones, approximately 86% of them present only once.

The chain combines TRBV7-2 with TRBJ1-2; TRBD1 agrees at 8 bases. Sequenced input: PBMCs or T cells enriched from blood (not recorded which). This sequence originates from a woman between 35 and 50 years old with acute COVID-19. The CDR3 loop is CASSLGEVGQGGNGYTF. In DNA form, the CDR3 reads TGTGCCAGCAGCTTAGGTGAGGTCGGACAGGGAGGAAATGGCTACACCTTC.